This TCR beta chain was sequenced for a study of blood T cell repertoires in COVID-19 (dated by TCRdb to about 2020). In terms of the full investigation: Samples covering the acute and convalescent phases of COVID-19 were provided by collaborators in the United States, Italy and Spain. The prospective study material was composed of cDNA or gDNA derived from T cells, B-cell-depleted T cells, or PBMCs. Subjects who had been exposed to COVID-19, were actively infected with it, or had recovered from it provided the deeply sampled blood TCRbeta repertoires that made up the dataset. The repertoires were made available in a free public database intended to serve as a resource for research on the immune response to SARS-CoV-2. The samples were drawn from two sources: the first 160 participants of the ongoing ImmuneRACE study, and 950 to 1,500 subjects contributed by 6 global collaborators. A de-identified subject ID, COVID-19 status, age in years and sex were almost always included in the sample metadata. HLA class I and class II types, where available, came from metadata supplied by the sample provider rather than from assay-based typing. General conclusions and limits of the study: Clinical and demographic metadata were provided uncurated, with the amount varying by source and participant.

As concerns this clone: There is no known antigen for this receptor. No base qualities exist here, and no much larger clone lies one base off it.

The V and J ends are trimmed by 4 bases and 6 bases, leaving 17 bases between them. CDR1 and CDR2 (MGHRA, YSYEKL) derive from the germline V gene. The CDR3 has 15 amino acids, counting the end cysteine and phenylalanine. Here the CDR3 DNA is all that survives: 45 bases in frame from base 1. Enrolling through a virtual design, the prospective study's participants ranged in age from roughly 18 to 89 years and lived across more than 20 United States geographic areas. Cohort assignment in the prospective study relied on participant-reported clinical history from a screening survey and a study questionnaire. In the prospective study, mobile phlebotomists collected whole blood, serum and a nasopharyngeal or oropharyngeal swab from each participant. Participants in the prospective study had the option to provide additional blood draws and questionnaires over a roughly 2-month period. Before DNA extraction, prospective study blood samples were shipped either frozen or at room temperature.

TCRbeta CDR3 regions were amplified from genomic DNA by means of the immunoSEQ Assay, a bias-controlled multiplex PCR. Per the authors' processing: The number of nucleated cells in each sample was estimated by amplification of reference gene primers within the assay. To quantify the absolute abundance of each unique TCRbeta CDR3 rearrangement, sequence reads were collapsed and filtered. For each sample, productive Simpson clonality was calculated by taking the square root of Simpson's diversity index across productive rearrangements. As stored in TCRdb, this immuneACCESS dataset retains in-frame rearrangements with V and J assigned. A fraction of the clones does not appear; measured against another copy, unresolved V genes explain less than half of the discrepancy, and the remainder lacks a known reason. That table is the source of V, J and clone size, and D and trimming were worked out from the DNA. For this sample the table gives about 430,000 clones, of which roughly 90% were detected only once. Together, the top ten hold approximately 1% of the sample.

The TCR sequence derives from a woman between 25 and 40 years old with acute COVID-19. The rearranged segments are TRBV4-1 and TRBJ2-3; tentative D gene TRBD1, with 5 bases matching. The sequenced sample consisted of PBMCs or T cells enriched from blood (not recorded which). The DNA sequence is given as TGCGCCAGCAGCCCGACAGCTTTAGCAGGGGATACGCAGTATTTT. The resulting protein is CASSPTALAGDTQYF.